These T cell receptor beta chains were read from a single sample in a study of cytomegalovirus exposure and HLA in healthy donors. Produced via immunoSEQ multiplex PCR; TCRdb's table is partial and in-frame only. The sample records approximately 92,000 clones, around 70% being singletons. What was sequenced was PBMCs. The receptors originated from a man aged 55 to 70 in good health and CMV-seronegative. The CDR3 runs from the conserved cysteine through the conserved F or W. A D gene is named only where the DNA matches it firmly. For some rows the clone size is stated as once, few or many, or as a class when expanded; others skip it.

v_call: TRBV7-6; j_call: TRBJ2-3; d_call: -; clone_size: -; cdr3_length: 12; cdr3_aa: CASSLSRDTQYF; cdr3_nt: TGTGCCAGCAGCTTATCGAGGGATACGCAGTATTTT
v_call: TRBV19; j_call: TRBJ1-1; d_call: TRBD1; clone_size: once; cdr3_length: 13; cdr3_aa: CASSTGQGTEAFF; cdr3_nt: TGTGCCAGTAGTACAGGACAGGGGACTGAAGCTTTCTTT
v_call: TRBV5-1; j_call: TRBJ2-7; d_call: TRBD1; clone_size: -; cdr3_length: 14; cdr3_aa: CASSLRQGGNEQYF; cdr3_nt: TGCGCCAGCAGCTTAAGACAGGGGGGTAACGAGCAGTACTTC
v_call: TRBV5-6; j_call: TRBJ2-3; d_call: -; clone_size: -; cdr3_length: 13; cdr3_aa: CASSLGLSDTQYF; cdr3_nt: TGTGCCAGCAGCTTGGGGCTTTCAGATACGCAGTATTTT
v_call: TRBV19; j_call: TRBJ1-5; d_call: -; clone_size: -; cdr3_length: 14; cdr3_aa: CASSAGLVDQPQHF; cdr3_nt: TGTGCCAGTAGTGCGGGGTTAGTCGATCAGCCCCAGCATTTT
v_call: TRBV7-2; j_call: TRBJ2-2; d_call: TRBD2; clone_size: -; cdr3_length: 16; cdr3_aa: CASSLAGGTNTGELFF; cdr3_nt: TGTGCCAGCAGCTTAGCCGGGGGGACGAACACCGGGGAGCTGTTTTTT
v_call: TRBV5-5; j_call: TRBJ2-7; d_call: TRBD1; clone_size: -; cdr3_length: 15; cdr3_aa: CASSLAAGGGDEQYF; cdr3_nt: TGTGCCAGCAGCTTGGCAGCAGGGGGCGGGGACGAGCAGTACTTC
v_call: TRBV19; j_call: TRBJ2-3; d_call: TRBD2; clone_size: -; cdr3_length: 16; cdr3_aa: CASSFLAGGLPDTQYF; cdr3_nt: TGTGCCAGTAGTTTTTTAGCGGGGGGCCTACCAGATACGCAGTATTTT
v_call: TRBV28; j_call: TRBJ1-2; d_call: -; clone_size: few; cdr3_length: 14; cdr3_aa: CASSLRQTVYGYTF; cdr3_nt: TGTGCCAGCAGTTTACGACAGACTGTCTATGGCTACACCTTC
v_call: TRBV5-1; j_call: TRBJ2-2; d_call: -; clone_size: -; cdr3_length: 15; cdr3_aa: CASSGTQGNTGELFF; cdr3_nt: TGCGCCAGCAGCGGAACCCAGGGGAACACCGGGGAGCTGTTTTTT
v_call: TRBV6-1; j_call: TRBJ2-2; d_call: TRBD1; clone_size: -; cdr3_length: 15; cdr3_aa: CASTPGQLNTGELFF; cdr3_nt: TGTGCCAGCACGCCGGGACAGCTGAACACCGGGGAGCTGTTTTTT
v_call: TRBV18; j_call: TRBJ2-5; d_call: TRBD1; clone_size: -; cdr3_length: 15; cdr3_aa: CASSPAQGAGETQYF; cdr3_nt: TGTGCCAGCTCACCAGCACAGGGGGCGGGTGAGACCCAGTACTTC
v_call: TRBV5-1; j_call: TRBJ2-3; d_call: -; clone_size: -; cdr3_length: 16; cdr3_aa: CASRIQGRTSGDTQYF; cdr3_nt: TGCGCCAGCAGGATACAGGGACGAACCTCAGGGGATACGCAGTATTTT
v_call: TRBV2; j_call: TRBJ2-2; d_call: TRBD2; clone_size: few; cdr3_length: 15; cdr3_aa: CASTGTSGSLGELFF; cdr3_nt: TGTGCCAGCACCGGGACTAGCGGGAGTCTCGGGGAGCTGTTTTTT
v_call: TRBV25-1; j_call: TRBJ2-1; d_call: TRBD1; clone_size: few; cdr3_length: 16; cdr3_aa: CASSDPRGSFVNEQFF; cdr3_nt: TGTGCCAGCAGTGACCCCAGGGGGTCTTTCGTCAATGAGCAGTTCTTC
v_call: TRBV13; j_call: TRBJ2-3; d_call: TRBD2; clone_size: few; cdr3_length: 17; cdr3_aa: CASSPLLLAGISDTQYF; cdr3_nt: TGTGCCAGCAGCCCCCTTTTACTAGCGGGGATCTCAGATACGCAGTATTTT
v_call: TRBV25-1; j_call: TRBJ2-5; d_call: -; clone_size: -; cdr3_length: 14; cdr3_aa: CASSRKDSKETQYF; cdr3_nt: TGTGCCAGCAGCCGAAAAGACAGCAAAGAGACCCAGTACTTC
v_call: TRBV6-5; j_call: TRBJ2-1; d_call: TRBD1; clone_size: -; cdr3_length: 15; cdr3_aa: CASSYSTGIGNEQFF; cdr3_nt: TGTGCCAGCAGTTACTCGACAGGGATTGGCAATGAGCAGTTCTTC
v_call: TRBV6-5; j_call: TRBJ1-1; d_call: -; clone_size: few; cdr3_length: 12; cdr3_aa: CASISMNTEAFF; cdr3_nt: TGTGCCAGCATCTCTATGAACACTGAAGCTTTCTTT
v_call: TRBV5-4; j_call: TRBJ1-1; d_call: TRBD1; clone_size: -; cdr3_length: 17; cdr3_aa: CASSPGGTGGLNTEAFF; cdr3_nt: TGTGCCAGCAGCCCGGGGGGTACAGGGGGCCTGAACACTGAAGCTTTCTTT
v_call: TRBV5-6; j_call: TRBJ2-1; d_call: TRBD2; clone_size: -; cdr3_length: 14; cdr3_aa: CASSLAGGHPEQFF; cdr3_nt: TGTGCCAGCAGCTTAGCGGGGGGGCACCCTGAGCAGTTCTTC
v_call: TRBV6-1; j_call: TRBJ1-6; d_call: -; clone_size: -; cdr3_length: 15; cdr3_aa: CASSGGFSYNSPLHF; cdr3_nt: TGTGCCAGCAGTGGGGGCTTCTCCTATAATTCACCCCTCCACTTT
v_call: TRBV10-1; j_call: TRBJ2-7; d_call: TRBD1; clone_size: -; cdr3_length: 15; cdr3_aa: CASSESGDRRNEQYF; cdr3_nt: TGCGCCAGCAGTGAGTCGGGGGACAGGAGGAACGAGCAGTACTTC
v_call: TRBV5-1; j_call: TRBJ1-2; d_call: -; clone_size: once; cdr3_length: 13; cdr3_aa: CASSSSQDYGYTF; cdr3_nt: TGCGCCAGCAGCTCATCGCAGGACTATGGCTACACCTTC
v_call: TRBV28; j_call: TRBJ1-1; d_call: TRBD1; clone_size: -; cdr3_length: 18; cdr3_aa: CASSRTGGARTRNTEAFF; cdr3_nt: TGTGCCAGCAGTCGGACAGGGGGCGCTAGGACTAGGAACACTGAAGCTTTCTTT